The clone carrying this T cell receptor (beta chain) came up once. One end of the junction varies from germline; a read error may be responsible. The germline V gene has CDR1 SGHNT and CDR2 YYREEE (reference sequence). This CDR3 spans 16 amino acids. These data come from a study of T cell responses to AZD1222 COVID-19 vaccine. Background on the study: It was second doses at about 4 or about 12 weeks that were pooled.

Profiling relied on immunoSEQ multiplex PCR, and the TCRdb table lists in-frame clones only, not all of them. The table includes approximately 97,000 clones, approximately 91% detected once. The V gene is TRBV5-4, the J gene TRBJ1-4; D possibly corresponds to TRBD1 (6 bases). Sequencing used peripheral blood, obtained on day 0 of AZD1222 vaccination. The receptor was derived from an adult in good health. CDR3 residues: CASSLVGGSPKEKLFF. CDR3 DNA: TGTGCCAGCAGCTTGGTAGGGGGGAGCCCTAAAGAAAAACTGTTTTTT. Full variable domain (outside the CDR3, taken from reference TRBV5-4 and TRBJ1-4): ETGVTQSPTHLIKTRGQQVTLRCSSQSGHNTVSWYQQALGQGPQFIFQYYREEENGRGNFPPRFSGLQFPNYSSELNVNALELDDSALYLCASSLVGGSPKEKLFFGSGTQLSVL.